A single sample is the source of the 26 T cell receptor beta chains below, sequenced in a study of graft-versus-host responses after intestinal transplantation (dated by TCRdb to the early 2020s). Receptors were amplified or captured by the immunoSEQ multiplex PCR assay. Held by TCRdb, this immuneACCESS table contains in-frame sequences only and omits some clones. Under half of the omission traces to an unresolved V gene where checked; the cause of the rest is unknown. This sample comprises some 85,000 clones, 85% to 95% of them detected only once. The ten largest clones add up to roughly 0.4% of the sample. The meaning of the sample's time point label: cells obtained before transplantation from donor or recipient. Antigen specificity for these receptors is unknown. Source: unstimulated CD8+ T cells sorted from spleen or lymph node cells, taken before transplant. These receptors all stem from a human donor who was the organ donor for an intestinal transplant.

This clone came up a few times. The DNA of the CDR3 is TGTGCCAGCAGCGCCGAACAGGGTTCGGGGACAGATACGCAGTATTTT. This codes for CASSAEQGSGTDTQYF. The genes are TRBV9 and TRBJ2-3, with a possible D match to TRBD1 (6 bases). V was cut by 3 bases and J by 3 bases, with 17 bases left in between. The V gene's germline CDR1 is SGDLS and CDR2 YYNGEE. The CDR3 contains 16 residues.

The chain combines TRBV2 with TRBJ2-7, with 9 bases that match TRBD1. Germline CDR1 reads SNHLY; CDR2 reads FYNNEI. V lost 8 bases to trimming and J lost 2 bases; unmatched junction nucleotides: 7. CDR3 length equals 14 residues. Here the CDR3 reads CASQGDRETYEQYF. CDR3 nucleotide sequence: TGTGCCAGCCAGGGGGACAGGGAGACCTACGAGCAGTACTTC.

This sequence joins TRBV19 and TRBJ2-5; 8 nucleotides match TRBD2. With 7 bases clipped from V and 1 base from J, the junction kept 8 bases outside the gene matches. The CDR3 has 15 amino acids. CDR1 is LNHDA and CDR2 is SQIVND in the germline V gene (reference sequence). For the CDR3, the DNA is TGTGCCAGTAATTTCGGCGGGGGGACCCAAGAGACCCAGTACTTC. Residues: CASNFGGGTQETQYF.

As for this clone: The junction does not match germline at one end; this may be a read error. This rearrangement joins TRBV27 to TRBJ2-7; D is perhaps TRBD2 (6 bases). The germline gives CDR1 MNHEY, CDR2 SMNVEV (reference sequence). The CDR3 has 14 residues. CDR3 loop: CASSLLEGINEQYF. CDR3 in DNA: TGTGCCAGCAGCTTATTGGAGGGAATCAACGAGCAGTACTTC.

The chain employs TRBV19 and TRBJ1-2, with unresolved D. Germline V gene data show CDR1 as LNHDA and CDR2 as SQIVND (reference sequence). CDR3 length: 13 amino acids. Trimming took 4 bases from V and 6 from J, leaving 12 bases between them. CDR3 bases: TGTGCCAGTAGTACCGCGGGAATCCATGGCTACACCTTC. Translating it yields CASSTAGIHGYTF. The variable domain in full, with the rest retrieved from reference TRBV19 and TRBJ1-2, is DGGITQSPKYLFRKEGQNVTLSCEQNLNHDAMYWYRQDPGQGLRLIYYSQIVNDFQKGDIAEGYSVSREKKESFPLTVTSAQKNPTAFYLCASSTAGIHGYTFGSGTRLTVV.

The chain links TRBV19 to TRBJ1-5; TRBD1 is a possible D gene (6 bases). V lost 2 bases to trimming and J lost 0 bases, with 20 bases between them. The CDR3 loop spans 19 amino acids. Germline CDR1 is LNHDA and CDR2 is SQIVND (reference sequence). In nucleotides, the CDR3 is TGTGCCAGTAGTATAAGCGGGACACCTAACCCTTATAGCAATCAGCCCCAGCATTTT. Its translation is CASSISGTPNPYSNQPQHF.

The chain combines TRBV18 with TRBJ1-4, with D tentatively TRBD1 (5 bases). Germline V gene sequence: CDR1 KGHSH, CDR2 LQKENI. The CDR3 runs 12 residues. With 3 bases removed from V and 10 bases from J, the gap between germline ends came to 9 bases. Here the CDR3 reads CASSPLGRKLFF. CDR3 DNA: TGTGCCAGCTCACCCCTGGGGCGAAAACTGTTTTTT.

The V and J genes are TRBV27 and TRBJ2-1; 8 bases map to TRBD2. The trim removed 5 bases at V and 5 bases at J, leaving 2 bases unmatched. There are 13 residues in the CDR3. CDR1 is MNHEY, CDR2 SMNVEV, per germline (reference sequence). CDR3 region: CASSTRGDNEQFF. CDR3 DNA: TGTGCCAGCAGTACGCGGGGGGACAATGAGCAGTTCTTC.

The chain has TRBV28 and TRBJ2-1; the D gene is possibly TRBD2 (6 bases). The CDR3 consists of 14 residues. CDR1 is MDHEN, CDR2 SYDVKM, per germline. Trimming cost V 5 bases and J 7 bases, with 15 bases left between them. The CDR3 DNA reads TGTGCCAGCAGTCTGGACGGGGGACGGAATGAGCAGTTCTTC. It is translated as CASSLDGGRNEQFF.

This clone was found a few times. The J gene is TRBJ1-3, the V gene TRBV4-1, with D possibly being TRBD1 (6 bases). The CDR3 runs 15 residues. Trimming removed 7 bases at V and 0 bases at J, with 13 bases between. Germline V gene lookup returns CDR1 MGHRA and CDR2 YSYEKL. The CDR3 here is CASTSRGVSGNTIYF. The CDR3 nucleotides read TGCGCCAGCACAAGCAGGGGCGTCTCTGGAAACACCATATATTTT.

V is TRBV27 and J is TRBJ1-2; D gene ambiguous. The CDR3 is made up of 15 amino acids. V lost 8 bases to trimming and J lost 2 bases, with 18 bases between them. CDR1 and CDR2 (germline): MNHEY, SMNVEV (reference sequence). DNA of the CDR3: TGTGCCAGCGGCGATAATTCGAGACTGAACTATGGCTACACCTTC. This sequence encodes CASGDNSRLNYGYTF.

The chain joins TRBV27 to TRBJ2-1, with 8 bases aligning to TRBD2. Trimming removed 3 bases from V and 0 bases from J; junction bases left unmatched: 4. The germline V gene has CDR1 MNHEY and CDR2 SMNVEV (reference sequence). The CDR3 covers 16 residues. CDR3 sequence: CASSFAGGLSYNEQFF. The DNA of the CDR3 is TGTGCCAGCAGTTTCGCGGGGGGCCTCTCCTACAATGAGCAGTTCTTC.

The chain carries TRBV6-5 and TRBJ2-5; D possibly corresponds to TRBD2 (6 bases). Germline loops: CDR1 MNHEY, CDR2 SVGAGI. Trimming cost V 4 bases and J 7 bases, with 10 bases left between them. There are 12 residues in the CDR3. CDR3 in DNA: TGTGCCAGCAGTTCTAGCGTCGGGACCCAGTACTTC. Translation gives CASSSSVGTQYF.

This chain connects TRBV15 to TRBJ1-5; D may be TRBD1 (5 bases). V lost 0 bases to trimming and J lost 3 bases, with 18 bases between them. The germline gives CDR1 LNHNV, CDR2 YYDKDF (reference sequence). The CDR3 spans 18 residues. CDR3 loop: CATSREYKGRVDNQPQHF. The CDR3 nucleotides read TGTGCCACCAGCAGAGAATATAAGGGCAGGGTTGACAATCAGCCCCAGCATTTT.

The chain carries TRBV11-2 and TRBJ2-7; 10 bases line up with TRBD2. With V trimmed by 8 bases and J by 5 bases, 12 bases remained unmatched. Germline-derived CDR1 and CDR2 are SGHAT and FQNNGV. The CDR3 totals 15 residues. In nucleotides, the CDR3 is TGTGCCAGCTCTCCAACAGCGGGGGGGCTCGACGAGCAGTACTTC. It yields the protein CASSPTAGGLDEQYF.

The chain has TRBV9 and TRBJ2-1, with 11 bases fitting TRBD2. The germline CDR1 and CDR2 sequences are SGDLS and YYNGEE. J gave up 10 bases and V 0 bases, and 3 bases lay outside the gene matches. The CDR3 has 14 residues. CDR3 DNA: TGTGCCAGCAGCGTAGATGGGACTAGCGGAGAGCAGTTCTTC. It codes for CASSVDGTSGEQFF.

The chain carries TRBV11-2 and TRBJ2-3; D unclear. The CDR3 totals 14 residues. From germline, CDR1 is SGHAT and CDR2 FQNNGV. Trimming pared 5 bases from V and 7 bases from J, leaving 16 bases between. The chain's CDR3 is CASSPLVDWNTQYF. The CDR3 coding sequence is TGTGCCAGCAGCCCCCTAGTGGATTGGAATACGCAGTATTTT.

The chain couples TRBV30 to TRBJ1-2; D might be TRBD1 (6 bases). Germline assignment: CDR1 GTSNPN and CDR2 SVGIG (reference sequence). The CDR3 extends over 14 amino acids. V lost 2 bases, J lost 3 bases, and 13 bases lay in between. The CDR3 nucleotides are TGTGCCTGGAGTCTAATGGGGGCCTACTATGGCTACACCTTC. This sequence encodes CAWSLMGAYYGYTF.

The chain uses TRBV9 and TRBJ1-1, with D perhaps matching TRBD1 (5 bases). The CDR3 spans 14 residues. Germline CDR1 and CDR2: SGDLS and YYNGEE. Trimming stripped 2 bases from V and 6 bases from J, with 14 bases between. CDR3 loop: CASSVEGELAEAFF. Here the CDR3 DNA reads TGTGCCAGCAGCGTGGAAGGGGAACTTGCTGAAGCTTTCTTT.

The V call is TRBV7-3, the J call TRBJ2-3; 9 bases align to TRBD2. The CDR3 extends over 16 amino acids. Per germline, CDR1 SGHTA and CDR2 FQGTGA. The ends lost 8 bases at V and 0 bases at J; junction bases unmatched: 9. DNA for the CDR3: TGTGCCAGCGTACGAGCGGGGGGAGAAAGCACAGATACGCAGTATTTT. Translating gives CASVRAGGESTDTQYF. The full variable domain, completed using reference TRBV7-3 and TRBJ2-3, is GAGVSQTPSNKVTEKGKYVELRCDPISGHTALYWYRQSLGQGPEFLIYFQGTGAADDSGLPNDRFFAVRPEGSVSTLKIQRTERGDSAVYLCASVRAGGESTDTQYFGPGTRLTVL.

The chain couples TRBV5-7 to TRBJ2-7; a possible D gene is TRBD1 (6 bases). TRBV5-7 is an open reading frame, and its role is uncertain. V was pared by 4 bases and J by 1 base, with 18 bases between. The CDR3 is 16 amino acids. The CDR3 DNA reads TGTGCCAGCAGCCTGGGGACAACCAGCGCTTCCTACGAGCAGTACTTC. Translation: CASSLGTTSASYEQYF.

V and J are TRBV13 and TRBJ2-1, with a tentative D call TRBD2 (6 bases). Trimming cost V 7 bases and J 6 bases, with 19 bases left between them. The CDR3 contains 15 residues. Germline loops: CDR1 PRHDT, CDR2 FYEKMQ (reference sequence). The CDR3 protein is CASTPRGVARNEQFF. CDR3 nucleotide sequence: TGTGCCAGCACCCCACGCGGGGTAGCGCGCAATGAGCAGTTCTTC.

The rearrangement uses TRBV28 and TRBJ2-5, with TRBD2 identical over 7 bases. The J call may not be correct, given that the DNA end is closer to TRBJ2-7. Germline CDR1 MDHEN, CDR2 SYDVKM. The CDR3 runs to 12 residues. CDR3 protein: CASRGGSYEQYF. The CDR3 bases are TGTGCCAGCAGGGGAGGGTCCTACGAGCAGTACTTC.

The rearrangement links TRBV9 to TRBJ2-3, with 8 bases identical to TRBD2. The CDR3 totals 16 residues. CDR1 is SGDLS, CDR2 YYNGEE, per germline. J gave up 1 base and V 2 bases, and 6 bases lay outside the gene matches. DNA of the CDR3: TGTGCCAGCAGCGTGCCCCGGGGGGGCGGCACAGATACGCAGTATTTT. Its translation is CASSVPRGGGTDTQYF.

V and J are TRBV13 and TRBJ2-7, with 7 bases that match TRBD1. In germline, CDR1 is PRHDT, CDR2 FYEKMQ (reference sequence). This CDR3 comprises 17 residues. V gave up 5 bases and J gave up 3 bases; unmatched junction bases: 16. The CDR3 nucleotides read TGTGCCAGCAGCACCACCGGACTCAGACAGGGTGTCTACGAGCAGTACTTC. Its protein is CASSTTGLRQGVYEQYF. Based on the CDR3 plus reference TRBV13 and TRBJ2-7, the full variable domain is AAGVIQSPRHLIKEKRETATLKCYPIPRHDTVYWYQQGPGQDPQFLISFYEKMQSDKGSIPDRFSAQQFSDYHSELNMSSLELGDSALYFCASSTTGLRQGVYEQYFGPGTRLTVT.

The gene calls are TRBV7-9 and TRBJ2-7; TRBD2 might be the D (7 bases). Trimming left V 5 bases short and J 3 bases short, with 20 bases between. CDR1 and CDR2 from the germline V gene are SEHNR and FQNEAQ (reference sequence). The CDR3 is made up of 16 amino acids. CDR3 in DNA: TGTGCCAGCAGCCCACCGTCTGGCGGGGGCCTCTACGAGCAGTACTTC. It translates to CASSPPSGGGLYEQYF.